Given below is one TCR beta chain in context. This sample stems from a study of blood T cell repertoires in COVID-19. On the study more broadly: Sample material is recorded as cDNA or gDNA derived from T cells, B-cell-depleted T cells, or PBMCs.

Sequencing was performed with immunoSEQ multiplex PCR; in TCRdb, only in-frame clones are kept and a portion is missing. In the table there are 350,000 to 550,000 clones, around 90% of which are singletons. Sequenced material: PBMCs or T cells enriched from blood (not recorded which). The sequence was obtained from a woman between 18 and 29 years old with acute COVID-19.

CDR3 protein: CASSPSRDRVGYGYTF. The CDR3 nucleotides read TGTGCCAGCTCACCTAGCCGGGACAGGGTCGGGTATGGCTACACCTTC. The chain uses TRBV18 and TRBJ1-2; 9 bases are a match to TRBD1. V shed 3 bases and J 5 bases; nucleotides not matched to a gene: 10. The germline gives CDR1 KGHSH, CDR2 LQKENI. There are 16 residues in the CDR3.